The present TCR beta chain was sequenced within a study of T-cell reconstitution after alpha-beta-depleted transplantation in children. The CDR3 extends over 19 amino acids. Germline-derived CDR1 and CDR2 are SGHRS and YFSETQ. V gave up 4 bases and J gave up 3 bases; unmatched junction bases: 9. This clonotype was seen only a few times. Unique molecular identifiers were incorporated when the TCRbeta library was constructed. TCRdb fed the PCR reads into MiXCR, producing one record per CDR3 protein. The sample records some 640,000 distinct CDR3 sequences, roughly 17% being singletons. The source material was PBMCs from the stem cell graft donor, sampled from the stem cell graft. This chain links TRBV5-1 with TRBJ2-2; TRBD2 matches at 16 bases. The source of this sequence is a human donor who donated a stem cell graft to a child with acute myeloid leukemia. This CDR3 is CASSAGLAGGHEDTGELFF. Written as DNA, the CDR3 is TGCGCCAGCAGCGCGGGACTAGCGGGGGGGCACGAGGACACCGGGGAGCTGTTTTTT.